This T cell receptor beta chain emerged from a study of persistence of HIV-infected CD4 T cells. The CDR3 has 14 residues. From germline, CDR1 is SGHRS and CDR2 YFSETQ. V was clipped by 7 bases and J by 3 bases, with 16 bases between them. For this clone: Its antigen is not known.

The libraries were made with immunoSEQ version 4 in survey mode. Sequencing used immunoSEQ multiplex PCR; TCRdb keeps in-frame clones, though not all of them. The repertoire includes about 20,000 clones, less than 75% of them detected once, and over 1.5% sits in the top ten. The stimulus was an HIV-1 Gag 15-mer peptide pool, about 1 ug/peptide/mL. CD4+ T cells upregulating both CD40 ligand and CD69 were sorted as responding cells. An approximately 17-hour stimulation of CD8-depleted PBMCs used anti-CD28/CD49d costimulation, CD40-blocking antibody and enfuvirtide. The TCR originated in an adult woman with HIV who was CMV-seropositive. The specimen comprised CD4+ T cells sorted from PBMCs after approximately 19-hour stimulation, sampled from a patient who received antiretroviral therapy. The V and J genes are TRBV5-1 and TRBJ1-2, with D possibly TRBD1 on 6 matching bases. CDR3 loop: CASGEGVGHYGYTF. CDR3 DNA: TGCGCCAGCGGAGAGGGGGTAGGCCACTATGGCTACACCTTC.